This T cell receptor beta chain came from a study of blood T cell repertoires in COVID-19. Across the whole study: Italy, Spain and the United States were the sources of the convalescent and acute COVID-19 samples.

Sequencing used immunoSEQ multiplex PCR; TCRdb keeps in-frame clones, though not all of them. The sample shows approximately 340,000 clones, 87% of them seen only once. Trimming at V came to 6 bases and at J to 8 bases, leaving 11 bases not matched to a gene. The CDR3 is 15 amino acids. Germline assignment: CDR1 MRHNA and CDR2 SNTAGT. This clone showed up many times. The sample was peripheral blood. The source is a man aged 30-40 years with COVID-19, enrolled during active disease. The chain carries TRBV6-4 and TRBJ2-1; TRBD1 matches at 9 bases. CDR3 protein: CASSSGTGSSDEQFF. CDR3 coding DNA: TGTGCCAGCAGCTCCGGGACAGGGTCCTCCGATGAGCAGTTCTTC.